The rows below give T cell receptor beta chains drawn from one sample of a study of blood T cells in healthy people across ages. In TCRdb, the 5' RACE reads were re-called with MiXCR into one record per CDR3 protein. The sample yields approximately 900,000 distinct CDR3 sequences, just under 30% seen once. These records were also assigned to another study, of T cells of mothers and their children.

Sequenced: blood. Receptors originate from a woman aged 40 to 50 in good health. Each CDR3 is given with its conserved first and last residue. The order of the fields is V gene, J gene, CDR3 length, clone size, D gene, CDR3 protein, CDR3 DNA. D genes are given only for firm matches. Some rows mark clone size as missing; the rest say once, few, many or name a class of expanded clone.

TRBV7-2	TRBJ1-2	17	-	TRBD1	CACSDPLPQGAKDGYTF	TGTGCCTGCAGCGATCCCCTCCCGCAGGGGGCAAAGGATGGCTACACCTTC
TRBV7-2	TRBJ2-7	15	few	-	CASSLAGHGGYEQYF	TGTGCCAGCAGCTTAGCAGGTCACGGGGGCTACGAGCAGTACTTC
TRBV18	TRBJ1-5	16	-	-	CASSPFSGSGNQPQHF	TGTGCCAGCTCACCGTTCTCAGGTTCGGGCAATCAGCCCCAGCATTTT
TRBV29-1	TRBJ2-3	12	-	-	CSVGANSDTQYF	TGCAGCGTGGGCGCCAACTCAGATACGCAGTATTTT
TRBV28	TRBJ2-6	19	-	-	CASSLFPGKGQSGANVLTF	TGTGCCAGCAGCCTCTTCCCCGGCAAGGGGCAATCTGGGGCCAACGTCCTGACTTTC
TRBV2	TRBJ2-3	14	-	-	CASSAGGRGDTQYF	TGTGCCAGCAGTGCTGGGGGGCGAGGAGATACGCAGTATTTT
TRBV27	TRBJ1-6	17	few	TRBD1	CASSLTGGRGRNSPLHF	TGTGCCAGCAGTTTAACAGGGGGGCGGGGGAGGAATTCACCCCTCCACTTT
TRBV5-1	TRBJ1-4	16	-	TRBD1	CASSLAPTGGREKLFF	TGCGCCAGCAGCTTGGCGCCGACAGGGGGCCGTGAAAAACTGTTTTTT
TRBV20-1	TRBJ1-1	13	-	-	CSDLMGGAPEAFF	TGCAGTGACCTCATGGGGGGGGCTCCAGAAGCTTTCTTT
TRBV9	TRBJ1-1	17	-	-	CASSVDQPGPRGTEAFF	TGTGCCAGCAGCGTCGATCAGCCGGGCCCCAGAGGCACTGAAGCTTTCTTT
TRBV20-1	TRBJ1-3	14	-	-	CSAPGPFAGNTIYF	TGCAGTGCCCCCGGGCCCTTCGCGGGAAACACCATATATTTT
TRBV24-1	TRBJ2-7	15	few	TRBD1	CATSDPRTGSYEQYF	TGTGCCACCAGTGACCCCAGGACAGGGTCCTACGAGCAGTACTTC
TRBV5-1	TRBJ2-6	18	many	TRBD1	CASSSPRQGASGANVLTF	TGCGCCAGCAGCTCCCCGAGACAGGGGGCCTCTGGGGCCAACGTCCTGACTTTC
TRBV7-6	TRBJ2-6	17	many	-	CASSLGGSYSGANVLTF	TGTGCCAGCAGCTTAGGGGGTTCTTACTCTGGGGCCAACGTCCTGACTTTC
TRBV7-2	TRBJ2-7	12	once	-	CASSPLIYEQYF	TGTGCCAGCAGCCCTCTGATCTACGAGCAGTACTTC
TRBV27	TRBJ2-1	15	-	-	CASSQSTGPYNEQFF	TGTGCCAGCAGTCAATCGACAGGTCCCTACAATGAGCAGTTCTTC
TRBV4-3	TRBJ1-1	14	many	-	CASSLTSGNTEAFF	TGCGCCAGCAGCCTCACCTCCGGGAACACTGAAGCTTTCTTT
TRBV28	TRBJ2-7	15	-	TRBD2	CASSSGASGTYEQYF	TGTGCCAGCAGTTCCGGGGCTAGCGGCACCTACGAGCAGTACTTC
TRBV5-4	TRBJ1-2	16	many	TRBD1	CASSPGTGGRTYGYTF	TGTGCCAGCAGCCCCGGGACAGGGGGCAGGACCTATGGCTACACCTTC
TRBV29-1	TRBJ2-5	14	many	TRBD1	CSAGTGISGETQYF	TGCAGCGCCGGGACAGGGATATCGGGGGAGACCCAGTACTTC